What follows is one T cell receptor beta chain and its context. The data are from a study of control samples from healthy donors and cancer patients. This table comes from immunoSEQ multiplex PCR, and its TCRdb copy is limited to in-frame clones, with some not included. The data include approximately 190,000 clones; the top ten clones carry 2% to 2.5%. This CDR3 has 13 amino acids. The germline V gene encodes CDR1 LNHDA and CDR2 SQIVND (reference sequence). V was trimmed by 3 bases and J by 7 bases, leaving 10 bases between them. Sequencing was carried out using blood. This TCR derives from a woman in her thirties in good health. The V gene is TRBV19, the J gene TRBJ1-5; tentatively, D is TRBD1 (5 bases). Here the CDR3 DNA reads TGTGCCAGTAGTATTAGGGGAACCCAGCCCCAGCATTTT. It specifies CASSIRGTQPQHF.